This T cell receptor (beta chain) was retrieved from a study of human thymus T cells. The study, taken as a whole, reports: Thymic and blood repertoires seemed to favor certain V and J genes.

Remarks on this clone: Its antigen is not known.

Here immunoSEQ multiplex PCR was the method, and the copy in TCRdb shows in-frame clones only, minus some. The table shows about 130,000 clones, with around 94% occurring only once. It was from resections taken during corrective heart surgery that the thymus tissue came. Trimming shortened V by 4 bases and J by 8 bases, and 18 bases separated the two germline ends. The germline V gene has CDR1 SNHLY and CDR2 FYNNEI. The CDR3 has 15 amino acids. Source material: thymus tissue. The receptor was isolated from a boy under two years old with a congenital heart defect but otherwise immunologically healthy. The rearrangement joins TRBV2 to TRBJ2-1; weak D call: TRBD1 (6 bases). Here the CDR3 DNA reads TGTGCCAGCAGTGGGATTCGGCAGGGGATGGATGAGCAGTTCTTC. Its translation: CASSGIRQGMDEQFF.